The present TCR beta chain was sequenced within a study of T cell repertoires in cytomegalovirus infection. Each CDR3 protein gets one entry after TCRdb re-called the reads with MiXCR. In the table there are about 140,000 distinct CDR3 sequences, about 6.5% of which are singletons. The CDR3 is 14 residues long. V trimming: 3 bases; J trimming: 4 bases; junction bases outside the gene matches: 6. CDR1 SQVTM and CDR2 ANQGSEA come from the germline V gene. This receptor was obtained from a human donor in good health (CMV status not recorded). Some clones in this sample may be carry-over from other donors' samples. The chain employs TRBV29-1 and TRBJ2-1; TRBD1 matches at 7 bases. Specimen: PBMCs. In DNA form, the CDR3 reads TGCAGCGTTGATAGGGCAGGGGGATACAATGAGCAGTTCTTC. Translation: CSVDRAGGYNEQFF.